This T cell receptor beta chain originates from a study of blood T cell repertoires in COVID-19. Method: immunoSEQ multiplex PCR; TCRdb's copy keeps in-frame clones and lacks some. The sample contains fewer than 350,000 clones, 75% to 95% of which appear only once. The CDR3 totals 14 residues. V was clipped by 6 bases and J by 8 bases, with 14 bases between them. Per the germline V gene, CDR1 is ENHRY and CDR2 is SYGVKD. The sample was peripheral blood. The gene calls are TRBV10-3 and TRBJ1-6; D is perhaps TRBD1 (6 bases). The receptor was derived from a woman in her twenties or thirties with COVID-19, enrolled during active disease. The CDR3 here is CAISYGQTDSPLHF. CDR3 coding DNA: TGTGCCATCAGCTACGGACAGACCGATTCACCCCTCCACTTT.